The rows below give T cell receptor beta chains drawn from one sample of a study of patients and donors after allogeneic stem cell transplantation. Via MiXCR, TCRdb re-called the RT-PCR reads, giving one row per CDR3 protein. The repertoire consists of 150,000 to 250,000 distinct CDR3 sequences, with roughly two fifths occurring once and the leading ten covering approximately 30%. Sequenced sample: blood, either unsorted or a sorted T cell fraction (not recorded which). Every receptor here comes from a human donor who was either an allogeneic HSCT recipient or a stem cell or donor lymphocyte infusion donor (not recorded which). It is not recorded whose cells these are; they may come from a transplant donor. CDR3s include the opening cysteine and the closing phenylalanine or tryptophan.

j_call | v_call | cdr3_aa
TRBJ1-2 | TRBV3-1 | CASSREEAYGYTF
TRBJ2-3 | TRBV28 | CASNFPLQGASTDTQYF
TRBJ1-6 | TRBV7-9 | CASSFGTGLSSPLHF
TRBJ1-2 | TRBV7-9 | CASSLGEGGYTF
TRBJ1-1 | TRBV6-2/TRBV6-3 | CASTKDWLVTEAFF
TRBJ1-2 | TRBV7-9 | CASSFPIQGVVGGYTF
TRBJ1-2 | TRBV7-8 | CASSLQGQAIYGYTF
TRBJ2-3 | TRBV30 | CAWRIDKAQYF
TRBJ1-1 | TRBV7-2 | CASSLVQGARNTEAFF
TRBJ2-7 | TRBV30 | CAWGLAPTYEQYF
TRBJ2-1 | TRBV20-1 | CIPTPSGRAEYNEQFF
TRBJ1-2 | TRBV15 | CATSIQGRGGYTF
TRBJ2-6 | TRBV4-3 | CASSQFIAGGGSGANVLTF
TRBJ1-1 | TRBV7-8 | CASSPPDRNTEAFF
TRBJ2-1 | TRBV6-6 | CASIAAGGSNEQFF
TRBJ1-2 | TRBV12-3/TRBV12-4 | CASSPFGTGGNHGYTF
TRBJ1-1 | TRBV5-1 | CASSPPLRDTEAFF
TRBJ2-7 | TRBV6-2/TRBV6-3 | CASSYSSFTGESYEQYF
TRBJ1-2 | TRBV28 | CASNPATLLGGYTF
TRBJ1-1 | TRBV12-3/TRBV12-4 | CASSFLVRNTEAFF
TRBJ1-5 | TRBV12-3/TRBV12-4 | CASSLQQGPQHF
TRBJ1-2 | TRBV29-1 | CSVAHILTGNYGYTF
TRBJ2-2 | TRBV9 | CASSVGSGMTGELFF
TRBJ1-5 | TRBV6-2/TRBV6-3 | CASSYSGGVDNQPQHF
TRBJ1-2 | TRBV20-1 | CSARVWVRRIESEYGYTF
TRBJ1-4 | TRBV2 | CASSEAAAGRTNEKLFF
TRBJ2-7 | TRBV6-5 | CASSDGGTGMNEQYF
TRBJ1-6 | TRBV12-3/TRBV12-4 | CASSFARRGNSPLHF
TRBJ2-1 | TRBV12-3/TRBV12-4 | CASSFNEQFF
TRBJ2-3 | TRBV9 | CASSDVGYGTDTQYF
TRBJ1-2 | TRBV6-5 | CASSYDDKNYGYTF
TRBJ1-1 | TRBV7-2 | CASSSRQGATEAFF
TRBJ1-4 | TRBV12-3/TRBV12-4 | CASTEGGINEKLFF
TRBJ2-1 | TRBV29-1 | CSVDTRRETQQFF
TRBJ1-1 | TRBV12-3/TRBV12-4 | CASRVGANTEAFF
TRBJ2-5 | TRBV11-2 | CASSFGISRETQYF
TRBJ1-5 | TRBV12-3/TRBV12-4 | CASSGTVLRPQHF
TRBJ1-1 | TRBV9 | CASSAGDRASTEAFF
TRBJ1-2 | TRBV12-3/TRBV12-4 | CASSPADNNYGYTF
TRBJ1-1 | TRBV12-3/TRBV12-4 | CASSQQGGRAFF
TRBJ1-2 | TRBV9 | CASSVAGTGHGYTF
TRBJ1-3 | TRBV7-9 | CASSSLSALDTIYF
TRBJ2-2 | TRBV6-5 | CASSSLSEYGELFF
TRBJ2-1 | TRBV12-3/TRBV12-4 | CASTPDSSGPFF
TRBJ1-6 | TRBV27 | CASSFRQGGNSPLHF
TRBJ1-5 | TRBV27 | CASSLSGDRQPQHF
TRBJ1-1 | TRBV7-9 | CASSFGGSGNTEAFF
TRBJ2-7 | TRBV21-1 | CASSKGLGRYEQYF
TRBJ2-7 | TRBV29-1 | CSVAGLAAYEQYF
TRBJ2-7 | TRBV27 | CASSPSDASYEQYF
TRBJ2-3 | TRBV6-2/TRBV6-3 | CASSYLLLAGEDTQYF
TRBJ2-3 | TRBV2 | CASSEGGRERDTQYF
TRBJ1-5 | TRBV10-3 | CAISESLFSGNQPQHF